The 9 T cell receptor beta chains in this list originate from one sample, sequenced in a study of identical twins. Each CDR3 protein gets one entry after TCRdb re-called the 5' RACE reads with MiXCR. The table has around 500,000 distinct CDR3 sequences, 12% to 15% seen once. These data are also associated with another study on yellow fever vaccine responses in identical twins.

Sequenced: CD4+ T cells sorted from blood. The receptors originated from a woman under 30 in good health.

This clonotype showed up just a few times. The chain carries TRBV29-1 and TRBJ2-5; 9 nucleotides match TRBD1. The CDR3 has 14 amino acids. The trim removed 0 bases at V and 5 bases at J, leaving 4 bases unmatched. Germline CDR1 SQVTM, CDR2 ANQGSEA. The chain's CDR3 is CSVEEQGAGETQYF. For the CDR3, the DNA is TGCAGCGTTGAAGAACAGGGGGCGGGGGAGACCCAGTACTTC.

Here the CDR3 DNA reads TGTGCCAGCAGCTCCCGGACTAGCGGGGGCCGGAATGAGCAGTTCTTC. Its protein is CASSSRTSGGRNEQFF. The V and J genes are TRBV7-2 and TRBJ2-1, with 13 bases matching TRBD2. Germline V gives CDR1 SGHTA, CDR2 FQGNSA. This CDR3 comprises 16 residues. The junction had 7 bases not matched to a gene; V was cut back by 4 bases and J by 7 bases.

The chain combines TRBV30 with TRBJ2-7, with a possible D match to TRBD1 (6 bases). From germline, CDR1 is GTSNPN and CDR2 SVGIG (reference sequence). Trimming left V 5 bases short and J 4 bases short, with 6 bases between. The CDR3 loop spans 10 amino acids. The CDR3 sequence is CAWGQYEQYF. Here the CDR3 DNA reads TGTGCCTGGGGACAGTACGAGCAGTACTTC.

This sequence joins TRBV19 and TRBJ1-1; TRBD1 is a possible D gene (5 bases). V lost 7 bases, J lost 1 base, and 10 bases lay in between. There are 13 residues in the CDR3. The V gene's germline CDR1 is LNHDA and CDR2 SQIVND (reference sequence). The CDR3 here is CASMGVANTEAFF. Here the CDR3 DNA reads TGTGCCAGTATGGGGGTCGCGAACACTGAAGCTTTCTTT.

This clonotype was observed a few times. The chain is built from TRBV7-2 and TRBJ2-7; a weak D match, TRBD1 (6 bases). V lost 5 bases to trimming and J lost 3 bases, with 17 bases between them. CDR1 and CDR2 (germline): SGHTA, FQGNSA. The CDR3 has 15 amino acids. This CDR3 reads CASSIPTGIFYEQYF. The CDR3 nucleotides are TGTGCCAGCAGCATACCGACAGGAATATTCTACGAGCAGTACTTC. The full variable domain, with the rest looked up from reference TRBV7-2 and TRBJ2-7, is GAGVSQSPSNKVTEKGKDVELRCDPISGHTALYWYRQSLGQGLEFLIYFQGNSAPDKSGLPSDRFSAERTGGSVSTLTIQRTQQEDSAVYLCASSIPTGIFYEQYFGPGTRLTVT.

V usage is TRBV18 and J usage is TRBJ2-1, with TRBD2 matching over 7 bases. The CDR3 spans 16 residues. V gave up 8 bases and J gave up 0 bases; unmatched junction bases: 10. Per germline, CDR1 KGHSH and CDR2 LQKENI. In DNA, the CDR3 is TGTGCCAGCACTAGACTAGCAGAGAGCTCCTACAATGAGCAGTTCTTC. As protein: CASTRLAESSYNEQFF.

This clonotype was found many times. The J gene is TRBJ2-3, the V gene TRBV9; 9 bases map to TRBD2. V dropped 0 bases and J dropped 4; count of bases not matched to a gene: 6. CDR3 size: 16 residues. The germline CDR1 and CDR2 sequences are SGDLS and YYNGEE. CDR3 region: CASSVVSGGRSDTQYF. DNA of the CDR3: TGTGCCAGCAGCGTAGTAAGCGGGGGGAGATCAGATACGCAGTATTTT. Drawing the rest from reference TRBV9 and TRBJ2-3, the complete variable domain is DSGVTQTPKHLITATGQRVTLRCSPRSGDLSVYWYQQSLDQGLQFLIQYYNGEERAKGNILERFSAQQFPDLHSELNLSSLELGDSALYFCASSVVSGGRSDTQYFGPGTRLTVL.

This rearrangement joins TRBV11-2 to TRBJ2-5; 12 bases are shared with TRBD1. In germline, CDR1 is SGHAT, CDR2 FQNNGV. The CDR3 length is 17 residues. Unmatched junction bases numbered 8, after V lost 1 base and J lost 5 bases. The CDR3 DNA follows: TGTGCCAGCAGCTTAGGGATCGGGACAGGGGGCGACGAGACCCAGTACTTC. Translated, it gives CASSLGIGTGGDETQYF. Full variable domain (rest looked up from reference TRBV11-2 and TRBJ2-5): EAGVAQSPRYKIIEKRQSVAFWCNPISGHATLYWYQQILGQGPKLLIQFQNNGVVDDSQLPKDRFSAERLKGVDSTLKIQPAKLEDSAVYLCASSLGIGTGGDETQYFGPGTRLLVL.

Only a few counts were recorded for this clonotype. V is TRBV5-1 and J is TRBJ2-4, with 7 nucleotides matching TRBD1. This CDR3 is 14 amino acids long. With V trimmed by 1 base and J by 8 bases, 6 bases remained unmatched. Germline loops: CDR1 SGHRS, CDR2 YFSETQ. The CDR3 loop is CASSLTGDLDIQYF. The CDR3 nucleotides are TGCGCCAGCAGCTTGACAGGGGATCTGGACATTCAGTACTTC.